This TCR beta chain came from a study of blood T cells in healthy people across ages. For the study at large: Per two T cells, template switching captured roughly one barcoded beta molecule. Regarding the study as a whole: Age showed a roughly linear inverse relationship with TCR beta diversity per million T cells. Since the PBMCs were unsorted, naive and antigen-experienced cells could not be conclusively compared.

Germline trimming cut 1 base from V and 7 bases from J; bases unmatched to any gene: 16. CDR1 and CDR2 (germline): SGHVS, FNYEAQ. The length of the CDR3 is 18 residues. This clonotype occurred a few times. Its target is unknown. Combining a sample-barcoded 5' primer with a J-beta primer mix, a second PCR ran for 7 to 11 cycles. In TCRdb, the 5' RACE reads were re-called with MiXCR into one record per CDR3 protein. This sample yields hundreds of thousands of distinct CDR3 sequences, of which roughly 60% are seen a single time; approximately 20% belongs to the top ten. The receptor's source is a man aged 25 to 40 in good health. Material for sequencing was blood. The chain carries TRBV7-6 and TRBJ2-5; 9 bases align to TRBD1. CDR3 residues: CASSLEIGIQGATMTQYF. The CDR3, as DNA: TGTGCCAGCAGCTTAGAAATTGGTATACAGGGGGCCACGATGACCCAGTACTTC.